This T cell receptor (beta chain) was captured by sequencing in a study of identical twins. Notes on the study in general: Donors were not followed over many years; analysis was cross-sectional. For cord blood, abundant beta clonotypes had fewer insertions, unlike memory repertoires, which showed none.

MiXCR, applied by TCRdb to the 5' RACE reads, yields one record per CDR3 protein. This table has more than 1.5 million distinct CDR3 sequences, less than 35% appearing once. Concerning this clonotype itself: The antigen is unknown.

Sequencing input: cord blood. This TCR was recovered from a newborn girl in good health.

The CDR3 nucleotides are TGCGCCAGCAGCTTGGCGGGACTAATTTCCGGCACCCCCTACGAGCAGTACTTC. Encoded protein: CASSLAGLISGTPYEQYF. This sequence joins TRBV5-1 and TRBJ2-7; 7 nucleotides match TRBD2. Germline values: CDR1 SGHRS, CDR2 YFSETQ. The CDR3 is made up of 18 amino acids. The V segment lost 0 bases and the J segment 2 bases; nucleotides outside the gene matches: 14.